The clone carrying this T cell receptor (beta chain) was observed at least ten times. The antigen is undetermined. The data originate from a study of liver allograft versus peripheral blood T cells. Study-wide background: Intrahepatic T cell receptor repertoires from transplanted livers were compared against repertoires in recipients' peripheral blood.

TCRdb reprocessed the reads with MiXCR, giving one entry per CDR3 protein. The sample yields 14,000 or so distinct CDR3 sequences, about 20% seen once. This CDR3 spans 14 amino acids. From germline, CDR1 is LNHDA and CDR2 SQIVND (reference sequence). V gave up 7 bases and J gave up 4 bases, with 14 bases separating them. Study findings and constraints: Liver allograft T cell receptor repertoires were reported to differ from peripheral blood repertoires.

The V call is TRBV19, the J call TRBJ1-5; perhaps TRBD1 as D (6 bases). The TCR originated in a human patient who had a liver transplant. Some T cells may arise from the graft donor. CDR3 bases: TGTGCCAGTACTAGGACAGTCCCGAATCAGCCCCAGCATTTT. This codes for CASTRTVPNQPQHF.